A single sample is the source of the 3 T cell receptor beta chains below, sequenced in a study of blood T cell repertoires in COVID-19. Produced via immunoSEQ multiplex PCR; TCRdb's table is partial and in-frame only. The table lists about 160,000 clones, 70% to 90% of them singletons. The sequenced sample was PBMCs or T cells enriched from blood (not recorded which). These receptors were obtained from a woman between 45 and 60 years old who had recovered from COVID-19.

Only one count was recorded for this clone. This rearrangement joins TRBV7-6 to TRBJ2-5; 7 bases line up with TRBD2. Germline V gives CDR1 SGHVS, CDR2 FNYEAQ. The junction had 4 bases not matched to a gene; V was cut back by 2 bases and J by 4 bases. The CDR3 runs to 14 residues. The CDR3 region has the DNA TGTGCCAGCAGCTTACTGTCGGGGGGAGAGACCCAGTACTTC. Translation: CASSLLSGGETQYF.

This chain links TRBV25-1 with TRBJ1-2, with 7 bases aligning to TRBD1. CDR1 MGHDK and CDR2 SYGVNS come from the germline V gene. This CDR3 region has 14 residues. The J segment lost 7 bases and the V segment lost 5 bases, leaving 10 bases of the junction unmatched. The CDR3 is CASSPHRGLGGYTF. The CDR3 coding sequence is TGTGCCAGCAGTCCCCACAGGGGCTTAGGTGGCTACACCTTC.

The chain has TRBV11-2 and TRBJ1-6, with D possibly matching TRBD1 (6 bases). Trimming shortened V by 5 bases and J by 7 bases, and 15 bases separated the two germline ends. The CDR3 length is 15 residues. Per the germline V gene, CDR1 is SGHAT and CDR2 is FQNNGV. CDR3 in DNA: TGTGCCAGCAGCGCAGTACAGGGTTCAAATTCACCCCTCCACTTT. Translation: CASSAVQGSNSPLHF.